These 4 T cell receptor beta chains came from one sample sequenced in a study of T cell repertoires in ileal Crohn's disease. Some clones are missing from TCRdb's copy, which holds only in-frame ones; the method was immunoSEQ multiplex PCR. The table lists about 16,000 clones, around nine tenths of them singletons. Source material: ileal tissue. These receptors all come from an adult with Crohn's disease.

The chain carries TRBV4-2 and TRBJ2-2; possibly TRBD1 for D (6 bases). The germline V and J ends were trimmed by 0 bases and 9 bases, with 8 bases remaining between them. There are 13 residues in the CDR3. Germline lookup yields CDR1 LGHNA and CDR2 YNFKEQ. This CDR3 reads CASSQDRGRELFF. The DNA of the CDR3 is TGTGCCAGCAGCCAAGACAGGGGTCGGGAGCTGTTTTTT.

This chain joins TRBV7-2 and TRBJ2-1, with 8 bases fitting TRBD1. This CDR3 has 15 residues. CDR1 is SGHTA and CDR2 is FQGNSA in the germline V gene. After removal of 5 bases from V and 2 bases from J, the junction contained 5 bases not matched to a gene. The DNA of the CDR3 is TGTGCCAGCAGCCGGTGGGACAGGCCCTACAATGAGCAGTTCTTC. This sequence encodes CASSRWDRPYNEQFF.

V usage is TRBV19 and J usage is TRBJ1-2; 7 positions agree with TRBD1. J lost 8 bases, V lost 1 base, and 10 bases had no gene match. This CDR3 region has 15 residues. Germline V gives CDR1 LNHDA, CDR2 SQIVND (reference sequence). The CDR3 here is CASSIAQGVLVGYTF. CDR3 bases: TGTGCCAGTAGTATAGCCCAGGGGGTCCTCGTAGGCTACACCTTC.

V is TRBV18 and J is TRBJ2-1; 10 bases are shared with TRBD1. Looked up from germline, CDR1 is KGHSH and CDR2 is LQKENI. This CDR3 comprises 14 residues. The V and J ends lost 2 bases and 10 bases, in that order; junction bases with no gene match: 5. CDR3 in DNA: TGTGCCAGCTCACCAAATAGACAGGGGGCGGAGCAGTTCTTC. This gives the protein CASSPNRQGAEQFF.